These T cell receptor beta chains were read from a single sample in a study of T cells after somatic rescue of genetic block. Profiled with immunoSEQ multiplex PCR; TCRdb holds only in-frame clones, not every one. This table holds about 15,000 clones, approximately 70% found once. Material: peripheral blood mononuclear cells (PBMCs). All receptors come from a boy under 18. CDR3s include the opening cysteine and the closing phenylalanine or tryptophan. D genes are given only for firm matches.

J,V,D,CDR3
TRBJ2-5,TRBV25-1,NA,CASSARTDQETQYF
TRBJ2-1,TRBV30,NA,CAWSEWTRYNEQFF
TRBJ2-3,TRBV6-5,NA,CASSYGGPADTQYF
TRBJ2-7,TRBV28,TRBD1,CASSSIRDRGYIYEQYF
TRBJ1-1,TRBV29-1,NA,CSVERSDSQAFF
TRBJ1-6,TRBV6-5,NA,CASNLDSSYNSPLHF
TRBJ2-7,TRBV11-2,NA,CASSSGLLSYEQYF
TRBJ1-6,TRBV27,NA,CASSSSTLPPLHF
TRBJ1-4,TRBV9,NA,CASSVGEGVGEKLFF
TRBJ1-5,TRBV6-6,TRBD1,CASSLSGGESNQPQHF
TRBJ1-6,TRBV21-1,NA,CASSKANSPLHF
TRBJ2-3,TRBV5-1,TRBD2,CASSLGPLAGYTDTQYF
TRBJ1-5,TRBV18,TRBD1,CASSPDRAIQPQHF
TRBJ2-5,TRBV28,NA,CASSPTFWETQYF
TRBJ2-4,TRBV21-1,NA,CASSKGTGTGVVAKNIQYF
TRBJ2-2,TRBV2,NA,CASRATRFYTGELFF
TRBJ1-5,TRBV10-3,NA,CAISDPGNQPQHF
TRBJ2-4,TRBV9,TRBD1,CASSVGAGGTKNIQYF
NA,TRBV5-1,TRBD2,CASSLLRGGPEYEQYF
TRBJ1-2,TRBV28,NA,CASSFYYGYTF
TRBJ1-4,TRBV21-1,NA,CASSKLGGQEKLFF
TRBJ2-5,TRBV5-4,TRBD1,CASSLGDSGERETQYF
TRBJ1-1,TRBV7-3,NA,CASSSLGGSPEMNTEAFF
TRBJ2-7,TRBV5-1,NA,CASSLVIQGTSAHEQYF
TRBJ1-2,TRBV6-5,NA,CASSGQLGGYGYTF
TRBJ2-7,TRBV19,TRBD1,CASSIWDRDPEQYF
TRBJ1-4,TRBV4-1,NA,CASSQEGADHNEKLFF
TRBJ2-7,TRBV10-3,TRBD2,CAMSGGVPYEQYF
TRBJ2-7,TRBV6-5,TRBD1,CASSIWTGAYEQYF
TRBJ2-7,TRBV6-5,NA,CASSYSGHQNEQYF
TRBJ2-3,TRBV27,NA,CASSLGGMGFADTQYF
TRBJ2-1,TRBV27,NA,CASSPRDLSYNEQFF
TRBJ1-3,TRBV13,NA,CASSLSGFGSGNTIYF
TRBJ2-1,TRBV29-1,NA,CSVEWRNEQFF
TRBJ1-5,TRBV30,NA,CAWSLPDRRSNQPQHF
TRBJ1-4,TRBV2,NA,CASMLQGTNEKLFF
TRBJ2-7,TRBV6-6,NA,CASSPTHYEQYF
TRBJ2-4,TRBV5-1,TRBD1,CASSPQGEGNIQYF
TRBJ2-3,TRBV11-1,NA,CASSFDMTTTDTQYF
TRBJ2-1,TRBV4-1,TRBD2,CASSFLTSGLYNEQFF
TRBJ2-1,TRBV9,TRBD2,CASSWLAGGPYNEQFF
TRBJ2-7,TRBV28,TRBD2,CASSLPPGGGQSGSSYEQYF